These 28 T cell receptor beta chains came from one sample sequenced in a study of response to subunit inactivated influenza vaccine. MiXCR, run by TCRdb on the RT-PCR reads, gives a single entry per CDR3 protein. The sample contains fewer than 650,000 distinct CDR3 sequences, 10% to 15% of which appear only once. The sequencing used PBMCs from blood, collected 45 days after vaccination. These receptors were obtained from a middle-aged man who received an inactivated influenza vaccine.

This clonotype was observed a few times. V gene TRBV28 combines with J gene TRBJ2-1; possibly TRBD2 for D (5 bases). Germline loops: CDR1 MDHEN, CDR2 SYDVKM. The V and J ends lost 5 bases and 4 bases respectively, with 12 bases between them. This CDR3 contains 14 residues. This CDR3 reads CASSHLTRYNEQFF. As DNA, the CDR3 is TGTGCCAGCAGTCACCTAACTAGATACAATGAGCAGTTCTTC.

This clonotype appeared a few times. The V call is TRBV6-2 or TRBV6-3, the J call TRBJ2-1; TRBD2 might be the D (5 bases). The CDR3 extends over 12 amino acids. The germline CDR1 and CDR2 sequences are MNHEY and SVGEGT. The V and J ends lost 8 bases and 3 bases respectively, with 8 bases between them. The CDR3 nucleotides read TGTGCCAGCGCCGCGGGCTACAATGAGCAGTTCTTC. Protein: CASAAGYNEQFF.

This clonotype came up a few times. The chain combines TRBV7-3 with TRBJ2-3; D perhaps matches TRBD1 (6 bases). V lost 8 bases, J lost 2 bases, and 11 bases lay in between. CDR1 is SGHTA and CDR2 is FQGTGA in the germline V gene. There are 13 residues in the CDR3. CDR3 region: CASGTQHTDTQYF. CDR3 in DNA: TGTGCCAGCGGGACACAACACACAGATACGCAGTATTTT.

This clonotype was counted ten times or more. The chain employs TRBV10-3 and TRBJ2-7; 7 nucleotides match TRBD2. The CDR3 consists of 14 residues. With V trimmed by 6 bases and J by 5 bases, 10 bases remained unmatched. Germline V gene data show CDR1 as ENHRY and CDR2 as SYGVKD. As DNA, the CDR3 is TGTGCCATCAGGCAGACTAGCAGAACGGACGAGCAGTACTTC. Protein: CAIRQTSRTDEQYF.

This clonotype was detected ten times or more. The V call is TRBV29-1, the J call TRBJ2-1; D tentatively reads TRBD1 or TRBD2 (5 bases each). The CDR3 runs to 14 residues. The germline V and J ends were trimmed by 3 bases and 8 bases, with 17 bases remaining between them. Per germline, CDR1 SQVTM and CDR2 ANQGSEA. The CDR3 region is CSVEGLAGNHEQFF. CDR3 bases: TGCAGCGTTGAGGGGCTAGCAGGGAACCATGAGCAGTTCTTC.

This clonotype was seen only a few times. The genes are TRBV20-1 and TRBJ2-5; perhaps TRBD2 as D (6 bases). Germline V CDR1 and CDR2: DFQATT, SNEGSKA (reference sequence). The V end lost 3 bases, the J end lost 5 bases, and 13 bases lay between the germline ends. The CDR3 loop spans 13 amino acids. This chain's CDR3 is CSASGGTVETQYF. The DNA for the CDR3 is TGCAGTGCTAGTGGGGGGACCGTGGAGACCCAGTACTTC.

This sequence joins TRBV25-1 and TRBJ2-5; the match to TRBD1 covers 9 bases. The CDR3 is 16 amino acids. With V trimmed by 4 bases and J by 1 base, 7 bases remained unmatched. Germline V gene sequence: CDR1 MGHDK, CDR2 SYGVNS. The CDR3 sequence is CASSVIQGAGQETQYF. Written as DNA, the CDR3 is TGTGCCAGCAGTGTAATACAGGGGGCAGGCCAAGAGACCCAGTACTTC.

This clonotype was seen many times. The CDR3 loop is CASRMGTANSPLHF. DNA of the CDR3: TGTGCCAGCAGAATGGGGACAGCGAATTCACCCCTCCACTTT. This chain uses TRBV12-3 or TRBV12-4 with TRBJ1-6, with 7 bases lining up with TRBD1. J gave up 7 bases and V 6 bases, and 6 bases lay outside the gene matches. This CDR3 has 14 amino acids.

Only a few counts were recorded for this clonotype. The CDR3: CASSLGETGSPLQETQYF. CDR3 nucleotides: TGTGCCAGCAGCTTAGGAGAAACAGGTTCCCCGCTCCAAGAGACCCAGTACTTC. The V and J genes are TRBV11-2 and TRBJ2-5; a weak D match, TRBD1 (5 bases). The CDR3 is made up of 18 amino acids. Germline CDR1 reads SGHAT; CDR2 reads FQNNGV. V was shortened by 1 base and J by 1 base, with 19 bases between the two germline ends.

V usage is TRBV20-1 and J usage is TRBJ2-1; D may match TRBD1 or TRBD2 (5 bases each). V gave up 0 bases and J gave up 5 bases, with 11 bases separating them. This CDR3 is 14 amino acids long. CDR1 is DFQATT, CDR2 SNEGSKA, per germline (reference sequence). Here the CDR3 DNA reads TGCAGTGCTAGAGAGGGGGACGTCCACAATGAGCAGTTCTTC. It specifies CSAREGDVHNEQFF.

The rearrangement links TRBV7-2 to TRBJ2-5; D unclear. This CDR3 region has 13 residues. Germline V gene lookup returns CDR1 SGHTA and CDR2 FQGNSA. V lost 5 bases and J 4 bases, leaving 11 bases between the germline ends. The CDR3 region is CASSPGSRETQYF. The CDR3 bases are TGTGCCAGCAGCCCCGGGTCGAGAGAGACCCAGTACTTC.

The sample holds a few counts of this clonotype. The rearrangement uses TRBV25-1 and TRBJ2-2; possible D gene TRBD1, 5 bases. Germline V CDR1 and CDR2: MGHDK, SYGVNS. V lost 2 bases, J lost 5 bases, and 9 bases lay in between. The CDR3 length is 14 residues. CDR3: CASSEQGRTGELFF. The DNA of the CDR3 is TGTGCCAGCAGTGAACAGGGTAGAACCGGGGAGCTGTTTTTT. Full variable domain (remainder filled in from reference TRBV25-1 and TRBJ2-2): EADIYQTPRYLVIGTGKKITLECSQTMGHDKMYWYQQDPGMELHLIHYSYGVNSTEKGDLSSESTVSRIRTEHFPLTLESARPSHTSQYLCASSEQGRTGELFFGEGSRLTVL.

The table lists this clonotype with a few counts. The chain is built from TRBV7-9 and TRBJ2-3; D not certain. The CDR3 spans 14 residues. V was shortened by 5 bases and J by 5 bases, with 14 bases between the two germline ends. CDR1 and CDR2 from the germline V gene are SEHNR and FQNEAQ (reference sequence). The CDR3 is CASSLLKMEDTQYF. DNA of the CDR3: TGTGCCAGCAGCCTCCTAAAAATGGAAGATACGCAGTATTTT.

This clonotype was picked up a small number of times. V and J are TRBV4-2 and TRBJ2-2, with 12 bases lining up with TRBD2. Germline V gives CDR1 LGHNA, CDR2 YNFKEQ. This CDR3 contains 17 residues. Unmatched junction bases numbered 6, after V lost 3 bases and J lost 4 bases. The CDR3 here is CASSQGTSGLITGELFF. CDR3 sequence (DNA): TGTGCCAGCAGCCAGGGGACTAGCGGGCTGATCACCGGGGAGCTGTTTTTT.

This clonotype has only a few counts. The chain's CDR3 is CASSKVVVCAGQGARRNYGYTF. The CDR3 bases are TGTGCCAGCAGCAAAGTTGTAGTTTGTGCGGGACAGGGGGCTAGAAGAAACTATGGCTACACCTTC. The rearrangement joins TRBV21-1 to TRBJ1-2; TRBD1 reflects the table's D call only, with no check against the DNA. TRBV21-1 is annotated as a pseudogene. The CDR3 is 22 amino acids.

The genes are TRBV5-5 and TRBJ2-1; TRBD2 might be the D (6 bases). This CDR3 comprises 16 residues. Trimming removed 3 bases from V and 0 bases from J, with 13 bases in between. Germline V gives CDR1 SGHKS, CDR2 YYEKEE (reference sequence). DNA for the CDR3: TGTGCCAGCAGCTCATTGGGCGGGGACTCCTACAATGAGCAGTTCTTC. It specifies CASSSLGGDSYNEQFF.

V and J are TRBV7-2 and TRBJ1-3; 10 positions match TRBD1. The trim removed 2 bases at V and 4 bases at J, leaving 5 bases unmatched. CDR3 length: 16 amino acids. CDR1 and CDR2 (germline): SGHTA, FQGNSA. In nucleotides, the CDR3 is TGTGCCAGCAGCTTAAGAGGGACAGGGGCCGGAAACACCATATATTTT. It encodes CASSLRGTGAGNTIYF. Drawing the rest from reference TRBV7-2 and TRBJ1-3, the complete variable domain is GAGVSQSPSNKVTEKGKDVELRCDPISGHTALYWYRQSLGQGLEFLIYFQGNSAPDKSGLPSDRFSAERTGGSVSTLTIQRTQQEDSAVYLCASSLRGTGAGNTIYFGEGSWLTVV.

This clonotype was counted many times. This chain links TRBV5-1 with TRBJ2-7; maybe TRBD2 (6 bases). With 4 bases removed from V and 7 bases from J, the gap between germline ends came to 9 bases. Germline V gives CDR1 SGHRS, CDR2 YFSETQ. The CDR3 covers 11 residues. The CDR3 DNA sequence: TGCGCCAGCAGCGGGGACTCGGAGCAGTACTTC. It specifies CASSGDSEQYF. Together with reference TRBV5-1 and TRBJ2-7, the CDR3 gives the full variable domain: KAGVTQTPRYLIKTRGQQVTLSCSPISGHRSVSWYQQTPGQGLQFLFEYFSETQRNKGNFPGRFSGRQFSNSRSEMNVSTLELGDSALYLCASSGDSEQYFGPGTRLTVT.

This clonotype was recorded many times. This chain uses TRBV12-3 or TRBV12-4 with TRBJ2-2, with unresolved D. This CDR3 is built from 14 residues. Trimming cost V 5 bases and J 1 base, with 8 bases left between them. The CDR3 loop is CASSLTVNTGELFF. CDR3 nucleotides: TGTGCCAGCAGTCTTACAGTGAACACCGGGGAGCTGTTTTTT.

The V call is TRBV11-2, the J call TRBJ2-3, with 12 bases matching TRBD2. V lost 0 bases to trimming and J lost 1 base; unmatched junction nucleotides: 8. This CDR3 is 19 amino acids long. The germline CDR1 and CDR2 sequences are SGHAT and FQNNGV. The CDR3 loop is CASSLDGLAGGLGTDTQYF. For the CDR3, the DNA is TGTGCCAGCAGCTTAGACGGGCTAGCGGGGGGGCTTGGCACAGATACGCAGTATTTT.

V usage is TRBV27 and J usage is TRBJ1-1; weak D call: TRBD1 (5 bases). Germline CDR1 is MNHEY and CDR2 is SMNVEV (reference sequence). This CDR3 comprises 14 residues. The V end was cut by 6 bases, the J end by 3 bases, with 14 bases between. The CDR3 loop is CASSLNGGDTEAFF. The CDR3, as DNA: TGTGCCAGCAGCTTAAACGGGGGGGACACTGAAGCTTTCTTT.

This chain joins TRBV12-3 or TRBV12-4 and TRBJ2-1; no firm D call. V lost 5 bases to trimming and J lost 0 bases, with 14 bases between them. The CDR3 is 16 residues long. The CDR3 sequence is CASSGFKSGSYNEQFF. The CDR3, as DNA: TGTGCCAGCAGTGGATTCAAGTCGGGCTCCTACAATGAGCAGTTCTTC.

The chain links TRBV15 to TRBJ2-5; D perhaps matches TRBD2 (5 bases). The CDR3 sequence is 12 residues long. Germline V lookup: CDR1 LNHNV, CDR2 YYDKDF (reference sequence). V dropped 8 bases and J dropped 5 bases, with 12 bases sitting between them. The CDR3 region is CATGLALETQYF. Written as DNA, the CDR3 is TGTGCCACCGGACTCGCCCTGGAGACCCAGTACTTC.

This clonotype has at least ten counts. The rearrangement joins TRBV4-2 to TRBJ2-7; 10 positions match TRBD1. The junction had 5 bases not matched to a gene; V was cut back by 0 bases and J by 6 bases. Germline V lookup: CDR1 LGHNA, CDR2 YNFKEQ. The CDR3 has 15 residues. The CDR3 loop is CASSQDSTGGLEQYF. Here the CDR3 DNA reads TGTGCCAGCAGCCAAGATTCGACAGGGGGCCTCGAGCAGTACTTC.

The chain carries TRBV25-1 and TRBJ2-5, with D unclear. V was shortened by 2 bases and J by 3 bases, with 7 bases between the two germline ends. CDR3 length: 13 residues. Germline CDR1 is MGHDK and CDR2 is SYGVNS. CDR3 DNA: TGTGCCAGCAGTGAAACAGCAGAAGAGACCCAGTACTTC. This translates into CASSETAEETQYF. The complete variable domain, with remaining parts taken from reference TRBV25-1 and TRBJ2-5, reads EADIYQTPRYLVIGTGKKITLECSQTMGHDKMYWYQQDPGMELHLIHYSYGVNSTEKGDLSSESTVSRIRTEHFPLTLESARPSHTSQYLCASSETAEETQYFGPGTRLLVL.

The chain combines TRBV9 with TRBJ2-7, with 9 bases lining up with TRBD2. CDR1 is SGDLS and CDR2 is YYNGEE in the germline V gene. This CDR3 spans 16 amino acids. J gave up 2 bases and V 0 bases, and 6 bases lay outside the gene matches. In nucleotides, the CDR3 is TGTGCCAGCAGCGTAGAGGTAGCGGGAGCGACCTACGAGCAGTACTTC. Residues: CASSVEVAGATYEQYF.

This clonotype was recorded a few times. The chain employs TRBV2 and TRBJ2-7; the D gene is possibly TRBD1 (6 bases). Germline V CDR1 and CDR2: SNHLY, FYNNEI. The CDR3 consists of 15 residues. V was trimmed by 5 bases and J by 0 bases, leaving 14 bases between them. CDR3 protein: CASSSGERYSYEQYF. DNA of the CDR3: TGTGCCAGCAGTTCAGGGGAGCGATACTCCTACGAGCAGTACTTC. Variable domain in full (rest from reference TRBV2 and TRBJ2-7): EPEVTQTPSHQVTQMGQEVILRCVPISNHLYFYWYRQILGQKVEFLVSFYNNEISEKSEIFDDQFSVERPDGSNFTLKIRSTKLEDSAMYFCASSSGERYSYEQYFGPGTRLTVT.

In this sample, this clonotype turned up a few times. The rearrangement joins TRBV4-2 to TRBJ2-7; possible D gene TRBD2, 7 bases. The CDR3 extends over 15 amino acids. Trimming left V 0 bases short and J 4 bases short, with 13 bases between. Germline-derived CDR1 and CDR2 are LGHNA and YNFKEQ. CDR3 loop: CASSQDAGAKYEQYF. CDR3 nucleotide sequence: TGTGCCAGCAGCCAAGATGCGGGGGCGAAGTACGAGCAGTACTTC.